This T cell receptor (beta chain) was found in a study of OX40 agonist ivuxolimab in advanced cancers. Study-level points and caveats: Some patients who did not respond also had low normalized T-cell clonal expansion.

Cycle 7 day 1, cycle 4 day 1, and baseline were the timepoints at which blood was sampled. Profiling relied on immunoSEQ multiplex PCR, and the TCRdb table lists in-frame clones only, not all of them. The data show tens of thousands of clones, about 88% seen once. CDR1 and CDR2 from the germline V gene are LNHDA and SQIVND (reference sequence). Trimming removed 7 bases from V and 4 bases from J; junction bases left unmatched: 20. The CDR3 length is 19 residues. As regards this clone: The antigen is undetermined.

The specimen comprised CD4+ or CD8+ T cells sorted from blood, sampled in a trial of the OX40 agonist ivuxolimab. This TCR was sampled from an adult with an advanced solid tumor such as melanoma, head and neck, liver or kidney cancer. This chain joins TRBV19 and TRBJ1-5; 9 positions agree with TRBD1. CDR3 protein: CASKGKGGQGTSGNQPQHF. In nucleotides, the CDR3 is TGTGCCAGTAAAGGGAAGGGGGGACAGGGTACGTCGGGGAATCAGCCCCAGCATTTT.